Listed below are T cell receptor beta chains from one sample, sequenced in a study of cytomegalovirus exposure and HLA in healthy donors. Assay: immunoSEQ multiplex PCR; the TCRdb copy retains only in-frame clones and omits some. The repertoire holds some 160,000 clones, over 80% seen once, with less than 2% in the top ten. Sequenced sample: PBMCs. All receptors derive from a woman between 18 and 30 years old in good health and CMV-seronegative. Each CDR3 is given with its conserved first and last residue. The order of the fields is J gene, clone size, V gene, D gene, CDR3 DNA, CDR3 protein. The D gene is left open where the match is weak. The size field is filled for only some rows; it gives once, few, many or a size class.

TRBJ2-1 NA TRBV9 NA TGTGCCAGCAGCGTAGGGTCGGGATACAATGAGCAGTTCTTC CASSVGSGYNEQFF
TRBJ1-6 NA TRBV7-2 NA TGTGCCAGCAGCTTAGATTCAGGGGTGGGCTCACCCCTCCACTTT CASSLDSGVGSPLHF
TRBJ1-1 NA TRBV18 TRBD1 TGTGCCAGCTCACCAAGGGACAGAATAACGTTGATGAACACTGAAGCTTTCTTT CASSPRDRITLMNTEAFF
TRBJ1-2 NA TRBV30 NA TGTGCCTGGAGGACGGGGTATGGCTACACCTTC CAWRTGYGYTF
TRBJ2-7 few TRBV9 TRBD2 TGTGCCAGCAGCGTAACCGGGACTAGCGGGACCTACGAGCAGTACTTC CASSVTGTSGTYEQYF
TRBJ2-1 few TRBV6-4 TRBD2 TGTGCCAGCAGTGACTTTGAGCGGGGGGTTCCCAATGAGCAGTTCTTC CASSDFERGVPNEQFF
TRBJ2-7 once TRBV5-1 NA TGCGCCAGCAGCTTGGGAGGAGGGGGCCTTTACGAGCAGTACTTC CASSLGGGGLYEQYF
TRBJ2-6 NA TRBV7-9 TRBD1 TGTTCCAGCAGCTTTGCCACGGGACAGGGTAAACCTGGGGCCAACGTCCTGACTTTC CSSSFATGQGKPGANVLTF
TRBJ1-2 NA TRBV7-2 NA TGTGCCAGCAGCTTATACTCAATACCGGGACACCCGGATGGCTACACCTTC CASSLYSIPGHPDGYTF
TRBJ2-5 NA TRBV28 NA TGTGCCAGCAGTTTATCAAGGGGGACCCAGTACTTC CASSLSRGTQYF
TRBJ2-4 NA TRBV5-1 NA TGCGCCAGCAGCCTAAACCCTGGGGGGTTAGCCAAAAACAGTCAGTACTTC CASSLNPGGLAKNSQYF
TRBJ2-5 once TRBV11-3 NA TGTGCCAGCAGCTATCAATACAGGGAACCCGAACAAGAGACCCAGTACTTC CASSYQYREPEQETQYF
TRBJ1-1 NA TRBV27 NA TGTGCCAGCAGTTTAAGCCCGGGGATGAACACTGAAGCTTTCTTT CASSLSPGMNTEAFF
TRBJ2-1 NA TRBV5-1 NA TGCGCCAGCAGCTCAGGGGTCTACAATGAGCAGTTCTTC CASSSGVYNEQFF
TRBJ1-1 once TRBV7-9 NA TGTGCCAGCAGCTTAGCGCTCGGGGAGAACACTGAAGCTTTCTTT CASSLALGENTEAFF
TRBJ2-2 few TRBV6-1 TRBD2 TGTGCCAGCAGTGGACTAGCGGGCGGTACCGGGGAGCTGTTTTTT CASSGLAGGTGELFF
TRBJ1-4 NA TRBV10-3 TRBD1 TGTGCCATCAGCGCCCGACAGGGGGCAGATGAAAAACTGTTTTTT CAISARQGADEKLFF
TRBJ2-7 NA TRBV6-1 NA TGTGCCAGCAGCCGGGACACCGCCTACGAGCAGTACTTC CASSRDTAYEQYF
TRBJ1-1 NA TRBV19 NA TGTGCCAGTAGTACCCGTAGAGACACTGAAGCTTTCTTT CASSTRRDTEAFF
TRBJ1-2 NA TRBV11-2 NA TGTGCCAGCAGCTTAGAGGTAGCTGGCTACACCTTC CASSLEVAGYTF
TRBJ2-6 NA TRBV6-4 NA TGTGCCAGCAGCCAGGACCCTGGCTCTGGGGCCAACGGCCTGACTTTC CASSQDPGSGANGLTF
TRBJ2-2 NA TRBV6-4 NA TGTGCCAGCAGTGAGGGGGCCACCGGGGAGCTGTTTTTT CASSEGATGELFF
TRBJ2-1 NA TRBV7-9 TRBD2 TGTGCCAGCAGCTTGCAACTAGCGGGGGTTGAGCAGTTCTTC CASSLQLAGVEQFF
TRBJ2-1 NA TRBV5-1 TRBD1 TGCGCCAGCAGCTCTGAGGGGGCCTCATTCCACAATGAGCAGTTCTTC CASSSEGASFHNEQFF
TRBJ2-5 NA TRBV5-1 NA TGCGCCAGCAGCTTGGTAACAGGGCGGCAGATGGAGACCCAGTACTTC CASSLVTGRQMETQYF